Listed below are T cell receptor beta chains from one sample, sequenced in a study of blood T cell repertoires in COVID-19. Data came from immunoSEQ multiplex PCR; TCRdb stores just in-frame clones and leaves some out. Of over 55,000 clones listed, 80% to 85% are singletons. The sequencing sample was made of peripheral blood. The receptors were gathered from a man between 45 and 60 years old with active COVID-19. The CDR3 runs from the conserved cysteine through the conserved F or W. Fields, in order: J gene, clone size, V gene, D gene, CDR3 protein, CDR3 DNA. A D gene is named only where the DNA matches it firmly. Size values are once, few and many counts, or a class for expanded clones, and some rows have none.

j_call: TRBJ2-3; clone_size: .; v_call: TRBV6-4; d_call: TRBD2; cdr3_aa: CASTGLAGVSWSTDTQYF; cdr3_nt: TGTGCCAGCACCGGACTAGCGGGAGTGTCTTGGAGCACAGATACGCAGTATTTT
j_call: TRBJ1-2; clone_size: .; v_call: TRBV19; d_call: TRBD1; cdr3_aa: CASSIRTGSIGYGYTF; cdr3_nt: TGTGCCAGTAGTATACGGACAGGGTCAATTGGTTATGGCTACACCTTC
j_call: TRBJ2-5; clone_size: few; v_call: TRBV7-2; d_call: TRBD2; cdr3_aa: CASSLPLLADQETQYF; cdr3_nt: TGTGCCAGCAGCTTACCCCTTCTAGCGGACCAAGAGACCCAGTACTTC
j_call: TRBJ1-1; clone_size: .; v_call: TRBV4-1; d_call: TRBD1; cdr3_aa: CASSLGQGRGRAEAFF; cdr3_nt: TGCGCCAGCAGCCTAGGACAGGGTAGGGGTAGGGCTGAAGCTTTCTTT
j_call: TRBJ1-1; clone_size: .; v_call: TRBV4-1; d_call: .; cdr3_aa: CASSQGLLVKAFF; cdr3_nt: TGCGCCAGCAGCCAAGGGCTCCTGGTGAAAGCTTTCTTT
j_call: TRBJ2-3; clone_size: .; v_call: TRBV7-6; d_call: .; cdr3_aa: CGWGDGDTQYF; cdr3_nt: TGTGGATGGGGGGACGGGGATACGCAGTATTTT
j_call: TRBJ1-2; clone_size: .; v_call: TRBV20-1; d_call: .; cdr3_aa: CSAARSYTF; cdr3_nt: TGCAGTGCCGCCAGGAGCTACACCTTC
j_call: TRBJ1-1; clone_size: .; v_call: TRBV10-3; d_call: TRBD1; cdr3_aa: CAISGQALGAEAFF; cdr3_nt: TGTGCCATCAGCGGACAGGCTCTGGGGGCTGAAGCTTTCTTT
j_call: TRBJ1-5; clone_size: .; v_call: TRBV19; d_call: TRBD1; cdr3_aa: CASSRTGTANNQPQHF; cdr3_nt: TGTGCCAGTAGCCGTACCGGGACAGCCAACAATCAGCCCCAGCATTTT
j_call: TRBJ2-3; clone_size: .; v_call: TRBV19; d_call: .; cdr3_aa: CASSIQGPRADTQYF; cdr3_nt: TGTGCCAGTAGTATACAGGGGCCGCGCGCAGATACGCAGTATTTT
j_call: TRBJ2-7; clone_size: .; v_call: TRBV5-6; d_call: .; cdr3_aa: CAAWGLALSYEQYF; cdr3_nt: TGTGCCGCCTGGGGACTTGCGCTCTCCTACGAGCAGTACTTC
j_call: TRBJ1-2; clone_size: .; v_call: TRBV6-5; d_call: .; cdr3_aa: CASSFAEGDYGYTF; cdr3_nt: TGTGCCAGCAGTTTCGCAGAAGGAGACTATGGCTACACCTTC
j_call: TRBJ2-3; clone_size: .; v_call: TRBV7-9; d_call: .; cdr3_aa: CASSPEIDTQYF; cdr3_nt: TGTGCCAGCAGCCCAGAAATAGATACGCAGTATTTT
j_call: TRBJ1-1; clone_size: .; v_call: TRBV6-6; d_call: .; cdr3_aa: CASSFTRNTEAFF; cdr3_nt: TGTGCCAGCAGTTTCACACGAAACACTGAAGCTTTCTTT
j_call: TRBJ2-3; clone_size: .; v_call: TRBV3-1/TRBV3-2; d_call: .; cdr3_aa: CASSQDLAGHTQYF; cdr3_nt: TGTGCCAGCAGCCAAGATCTTGCGGGGCATACGCAGTATTTT
j_call: TRBJ2-3; clone_size: .; v_call: TRBV5-4; d_call: TRBD1; cdr3_aa: CASSLAEGADTQYF; cdr3_nt: TGTGCCAGCAGCTTGGCCGAGGGGGCCGATACGCAGTATTTT
j_call: TRBJ1-1; clone_size: .; v_call: TRBV5-1; d_call: TRBD1; cdr3_aa: CASSLDGQGSMNTEAFF; cdr3_nt: TGCGCCAGCAGCTTGGATGGACAGGGGAGCATGAACACTGAAGCTTTCTTT
j_call: TRBJ1-1; clone_size: .; v_call: TRBV4-3; d_call: .; cdr3_aa: CASSPPGAGNTEAFF; cdr3_nt: TGCGCCAGCAGCCCACCTGGGGCCGGGAACACTGAAGCTTTCTTT
j_call: TRBJ1-1; clone_size: .; v_call: TRBV21-1; d_call: .; cdr3_aa: CASSRTDEAFF; cdr3_nt: TGTGCCAGCAGTCGGACAGATGAAGCTTTCTTT
j_call: TRBJ2-7; clone_size: .; v_call: TRBV5-5; d_call: .; cdr3_aa: CASSRELREQYF; cdr3_nt: TGTGCCAGCTCCCGGGAGCTACGAGAACAGTACTTC
j_call: TRBJ2-7; clone_size: .; v_call: TRBV27; d_call: .; cdr3_aa: CASSPRGSYEQYF; cdr3_nt: TGTGCCAGCAGTCCCAGGGGATCCTACGAGCAGTACTTC
j_call: TRBJ2-1; clone_size: .; v_call: TRBV6-2/TRBV6-3; d_call: .; cdr3_aa: CASSYPWTEQFF; cdr3_nt: TGTGCCAGCAGTTACCCATGGACAGAGCAGTTCTTC
j_call: TRBJ2-1; clone_size: .; v_call: TRBV25-1; d_call: TRBD2; cdr3_aa: CASSPGGEQFF; cdr3_nt: TGTGCCAGCAGCCCCGGGGGGGAGCAGTTCTTC
j_call: TRBJ1-5; clone_size: few; v_call: TRBV5-8; d_call: .; cdr3_aa: CASSLSPESNQPQHF; cdr3_nt: TGTGCCAGCAGCTTGAGTCCCGAGAGCAATCAGCCCCAGCATTTT
j_call: TRBJ2-1; clone_size: .; v_call: TRBV3-1/TRBV3-2; d_call: TRBD2; cdr3_aa: CASSQDQRGFRNEQFF; cdr3_nt: TGTGCCAGCAGCCAAGATCAGCGGGGGTTTCGCAATGAGCAGTTCTTC
j_call: TRBJ2-1; clone_size: .; v_call: TRBV5-6; d_call: TRBD2; cdr3_aa: CASSLRLAGANEQFF; cdr3_nt: TGTGCCAGCAGCTTACGGCTAGCGGGTGCCAATGAGCAGTTCTTC
j_call: TRBJ2-1; clone_size: .; v_call: TRBV11-2; d_call: TRBD2; cdr3_aa: CASSQRSGRYNEQFF; cdr3_nt: TGTGCCAGCAGCCAACGTAGCGGGAGGTACAATGAGCAGTTCTTC
j_call: TRBJ2-7; clone_size: many; v_call: TRBV23-1; d_call: .; cdr3_aa: CASSPWGLRIDYEQYF; cdr3_nt: TGCGCCAGCAGTCCCTGGGGCTTGAGAATCGACTACGAGCAGTACTTC
j_call: TRBJ2-7; clone_size: .; v_call: TRBV29-1; d_call: TRBD1; cdr3_aa: CSVFRDRVGEQYF; cdr3_nt: TGCAGCGTTTTCCGGGACAGGGTAGGCGAGCAGTACTTC
j_call: TRBJ2-3; clone_size: .; v_call: TRBV5-1; d_call: .; cdr3_aa: CASSLWTTQTSTDTQYF; cdr3_nt: TGCGCCAGCAGCCTTTGGACAACGCAGACTAGCACAGATACGCAGTATTTT
j_call: TRBJ2-3; clone_size: .; v_call: TRBV3-1/TRBV3-2; d_call: .; cdr3_aa: CASSQEVALNTDTQYF; cdr3_nt: TGTGCCAGCAGCCAAGAGGTAGCGTTGAACACAGATACGCAGTATTTT
j_call: TRBJ2-3; clone_size: once; v_call: TRBV12-3/TRBV12-4; d_call: .; cdr3_aa: CASSLGLVDTQYF; cdr3_nt: TGTGCCAGCAGTTTAGGACTAGTGGATACGCAGTATTTT
j_call: TRBJ1-2; clone_size: .; v_call: TRBV6-5; d_call: .; cdr3_aa: CASSNESGGYTF; cdr3_nt: TGTGCCAGCAGCAACGAATCCGGGGGGTACACCTTC
j_call: TRBJ2-7; clone_size: .; v_call: TRBV27; d_call: TRBD1; cdr3_aa: CASSSPAGTGAYEQYF; cdr3_nt: TGTGCCAGCAGTTCACCCGCCGGGACAGGGGCCTACGAGCAGTACTTC
j_call: TRBJ2-5; clone_size: .; v_call: TRBV7-8; d_call: .; cdr3_aa: CASSSPRDTQETQYF; cdr3_nt: TGTGCCAGCAGCTCACCCCGGGACACCCAAGAGACCCAGTACTTC
j_call: TRBJ1-1; clone_size: .; v_call: TRBV5-1; d_call: .; cdr3_aa: CASSFGANTEAFF; cdr3_nt: TGCGCCAGCAGCTTTGGGGCGAACACTGAAGCTTTCTTT
j_call: TRBJ1-1; clone_size: .; v_call: TRBV27; d_call: .; cdr3_aa: CASSLSAPEVTEAFF; cdr3_nt: TGTGCCAGCAGTTTATCGGCCCCAGAGGTGACTGAAGCTTTCTTT
j_call: TRBJ2-7; clone_size: .; v_call: TRBV5-4; d_call: TRBD1; cdr3_aa: CASSLGDRGQREQYF; cdr3_nt: TGTGCCAGCAGCTTGGGGGACAGGGGCCAGAGAGAGCAGTACTTC
j_call: TRBJ1-1; clone_size: .; v_call: TRBV7-9; d_call: .; cdr3_aa: CASSSQENTEAFF; cdr3_nt: TGTGCCAGCAGCTCACAGGAGAACACTGAAGCTTTCTTT
j_call: TRBJ1-2; clone_size: .; v_call: TRBV19; d_call: .; cdr3_aa: CASSIGVLYGYTF; cdr3_nt: TGTGCCAGTAGTATAGGAGTACTCTATGGCTACACCTTC
j_call: TRBJ2-5; clone_size: .; v_call: TRBV11-2; d_call: TRBD2; cdr3_aa: CASSLGALAGGQETQYF; cdr3_nt: TGTGCCAGCAGCTTAGGCGCGCTAGCGGGGGGTCAAGAGACCCAGTACTTC
j_call: TRBJ1-1; clone_size: .; v_call: TRBV5-1; d_call: TRBD1; cdr3_aa: CASIQGQGGKNTEAFF; cdr3_nt: TGCGCCAGCATCCAAGGACAGGGCGGGAAGAACACTGAAGCTTTCTTT
j_call: TRBJ2-7; clone_size: .; v_call: TRBV9; d_call: .; cdr3_aa: CASSVGGGPYEQYF; cdr3_nt: TGTGCCAGCAGCGTAGGAGGGGGTCCTTACGAGCAGTACTTC
j_call: TRBJ1-2; clone_size: .; v_call: TRBV4-3; d_call: .; cdr3_aa: CASSQNRNWNYGYTF; cdr3_nt: TGCGCCAGCAGCCAAAACAGGAACTGGAACTATGGCTACACCTTC
j_call: TRBJ1-6; clone_size: .; v_call: TRBV19; d_call: TRBD1; cdr3_aa: CASSDRVDSPLHF; cdr3_nt: TGTGCCAGTAGTGACAGGGTTGATTCACCCCTCCACTTT
j_call: TRBJ2-7; clone_size: .; v_call: TRBV4-2; d_call: .; cdr3_aa: CASSLGTAYEQYF; cdr3_nt: TGTGCCAGCAGCTTGGGCACTGCCTACGAGCAGTACTTC
j_call: TRBJ1-1; clone_size: few; v_call: TRBV18; d_call: TRBD1; cdr3_aa: CASSAKTGENTEAFF; cdr3_nt: TGTGCCAGCTCAGCAAAGACAGGGGAGAACACTGAAGCTTTCTTT
j_call: TRBJ2-7; clone_size: .; v_call: TRBV4-1; d_call: TRBD1; cdr3_aa: CASSQDHPDRSSYEQYF; cdr3_nt: TGCGCCAGCAGCCAAGATCACCCGGACAGGAGCTCCTACGAGCAGTACTTC
j_call: TRBJ2-7; clone_size: .; v_call: TRBV9; d_call: TRBD2; cdr3_aa: CASSASPGTSGGVLAYEQYF; cdr3_nt: TGTGCCAGCAGCGCAAGCCCCGGGACTAGCGGGGGGGTACTTGCCTACGAGCAGTACTTC
j_call: TRBJ2-7; clone_size: .; v_call: TRBV7-2; d_call: TRBD2; cdr3_aa: CASTIGGRYEQYF; cdr3_nt: TGTGCCAGCACCATCGGGGGGAGGTACGAGCAGTACTTC
j_call: TRBJ2-2; clone_size: .; v_call: TRBV7-8; d_call: .; cdr3_aa: CASSLAVGLITGELFF; cdr3_nt: TGTGCCAGCAGCTTAGCGGTGGGACTTATCACCGGGGAGCTGTTTTTT
j_call: TRBJ2-7; clone_size: .; v_call: TRBV5-1; d_call: .; cdr3_aa: CASSLNVQGSYEQYF; cdr3_nt: TGCGCCAGCAGCTTGAATGTACAGGGCAGCTACGAGCAGTACTTC
j_call: TRBJ2-3; clone_size: .; v_call: TRBV6-5; d_call: .; cdr3_aa: CASRPGRNTDTQYF; cdr3_nt: TGTGCCAGCAGACCGGGTCGAAACACAGATACGCAGTATTTT
j_call: TRBJ1-5; clone_size: .; v_call: TRBV2; d_call: .; cdr3_aa: CASTGQTNQPQHF; cdr3_nt: TGTGCCAGCACCGGACAGACGAATCAGCCCCAGCATTTT
j_call: TRBJ1-2; clone_size: .; v_call: TRBV5-6; d_call: TRBD1; cdr3_aa: CASSSRDSYLYGYTF; cdr3_nt: TGTGCCAGCAGCTCCCGGGACAGCTACCTCTATGGCTACACCTTC
j_call: TRBJ1-5; clone_size: medium-sized; v_call: TRBV7-6; d_call: TRBD1; cdr3_aa: CASSLGQGQPQHF; cdr3_nt: TGTGCCAGCAGCTTAGGACAGGGTCAGCCCCAGCATTTT